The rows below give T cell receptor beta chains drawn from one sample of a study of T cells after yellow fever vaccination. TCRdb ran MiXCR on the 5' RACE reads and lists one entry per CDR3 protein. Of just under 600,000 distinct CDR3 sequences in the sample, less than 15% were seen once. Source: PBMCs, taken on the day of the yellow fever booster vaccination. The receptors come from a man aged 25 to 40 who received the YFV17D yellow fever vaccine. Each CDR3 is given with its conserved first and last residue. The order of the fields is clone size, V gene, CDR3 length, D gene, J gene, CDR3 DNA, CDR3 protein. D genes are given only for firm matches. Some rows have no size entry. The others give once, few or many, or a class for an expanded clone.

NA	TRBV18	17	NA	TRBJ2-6	TGTGCCAGCTCACCGACCTCACAGGGCTCTGGGGCCAACGTCCTGACTTTC	CASSPTSQGSGANVLTF
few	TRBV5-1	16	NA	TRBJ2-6	TGCGCCAGCAGCTTGCTCCTCCGGGCTGGGGCCAACGTCCTGACTTTC	CASSLLLRAGANVLTF
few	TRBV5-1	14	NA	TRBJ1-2	TGCGCCAGCAGCTCCCAAGCGGGGGCAGAAGGCTACACCTTC	CASSSQAGAEGYTF
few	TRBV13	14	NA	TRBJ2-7	TGTGCCAGCAGCTCCGACCCAGTTACCTACGAGCAGTACTTC	CASSSDPVTYEQYF
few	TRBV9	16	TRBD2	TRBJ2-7	TGTGCCAGCAGCGCCGCGGGGGCGGGAGGTCCTTACGAGCAGTACTTC	CASSAAGAGGPYEQYF
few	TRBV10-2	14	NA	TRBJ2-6	TGCGCCAGCAGCCCCCTCCCTGGGGCCAACGTCCTGACTTTC	CASSPLPGANVLTF
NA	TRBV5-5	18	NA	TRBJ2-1	TGTGCCAGCAGCTTGGGTTTGGGCCCTCCCGCCTCCTACAATGAGCAGTTCTTC	CASSLGLGPPASYNEQFF
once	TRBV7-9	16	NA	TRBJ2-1	TGTGCCAGCAGCTTAGCGTATAGGGACCCCTACAATGAGCAGTTCTTC	CASSLAYRDPYNEQFF
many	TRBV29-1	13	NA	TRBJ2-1	TGCAGCGTTGAAGCTCTAAGGGATAATGAGCAGTTCTTC	CSVEALRDNEQFF
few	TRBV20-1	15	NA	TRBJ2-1	TGCAGTGCTAGGGGGGGAGCGGACTCCTACAATGAGCAGTTCTTC	CSARGGADSYNEQFF
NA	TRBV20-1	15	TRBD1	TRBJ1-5	TGCAGTGCTAGAGCGGTAACAGGGGGTAATCAGCCCCAGCATTTT	CSARAVTGGNQPQHF
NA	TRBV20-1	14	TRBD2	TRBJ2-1	TGCAGTGCTGCTAGCGGGAGATTCTACAATGAGCAGTTCTTC	CSAASGRFYNEQFF
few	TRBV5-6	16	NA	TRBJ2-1	TGTGCCAGCAGCTTGGACAGAAGGAGCTCCTACAATGAGCAGTTCTTC	CASSLDRRSSYNEQFF
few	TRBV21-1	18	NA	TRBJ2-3	TGTGCCAGCAGCAAAGGGGACAGGGGTTCCTCTAGCACAGATACGCAGTATTTT	CASSKGDRGSSSTDTQYF
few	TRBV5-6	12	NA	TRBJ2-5	TGTGCCAGCAACTGGGACAAAGAGACCCAGTACTTC	CASNWDKETQYF
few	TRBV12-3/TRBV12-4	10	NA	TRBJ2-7	TGTGCCAGCAGCGGGGTGGTGCAGTACTTC	CASSGVVQYF
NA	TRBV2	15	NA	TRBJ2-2	TGTGCCAGCAGTGATGACTTAGGGGACACCGGGGAGCTGTTTTTT	CASSDDLGDTGELFF
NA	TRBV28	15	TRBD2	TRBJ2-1	TGTGCCAGCGTGGGGCTAGCGGGAGCGGTTTCTGAGCAGTTCTTC	CASVGLAGAVSEQFF
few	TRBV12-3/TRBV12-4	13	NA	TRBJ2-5	TGTGCCAGCAAGTGGGGGGTCGGAGAGACCCAGTACTTC	CASKWGVGETQYF
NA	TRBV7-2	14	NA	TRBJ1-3	TGTGCCAGCAGCCTCCGGACAGAGAAAAACACCATATATTTT	CASSLRTEKNTIYF
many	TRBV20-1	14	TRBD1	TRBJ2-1	TGCAGTGCTAGTGGGACAGGGGTCTACAATGAGCAGTTCTTC	CSASGTGVYNEQFF
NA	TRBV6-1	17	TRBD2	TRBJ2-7	TGTGCCAGCAATCCGGGACTACCCGCTATTTCGAGCTACGAGCAGTACTTC	CASNPGLPAISSYEQYF
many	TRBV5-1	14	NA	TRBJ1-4	TGCGCCAGCAGCTTACAGGGAACTAATGAAAAACTGTTTTTT	CASSLQGTNEKLFF
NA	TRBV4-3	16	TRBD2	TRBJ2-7	TGCGCCAGCAGCCATGCAACTAGCGGGAGGTTCTACGAGCAGTACTTC	CASSHATSGRFYEQYF
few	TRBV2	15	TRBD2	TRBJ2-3	TGTGCCAGCAGATATAGCGGGATAGGGGCAGATACGCAGTATTTT	CASRYSGIGADTQYF
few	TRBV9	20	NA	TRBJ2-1	TGTGCCAGCAGCGTAGGGATTTCCCGGCGGGGACCCGTGCCCCTCAATGAGCAGTTCTTC	CASSVGISRRGPVPLNEQFF
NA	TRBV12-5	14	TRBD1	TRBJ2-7	TGTGCTAGTGGACCCGGACAGGCATCCTACGAGCAGTACTTC	CASGPGQASYEQYF
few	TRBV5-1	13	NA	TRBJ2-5	TGCGCCAGCAGCTTTATGTACCAAGAGACCCAGTACTTC	CASSFMYQETQYF
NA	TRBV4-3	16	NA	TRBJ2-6	TGCGCCAGCAGCCAAGCTCTCGGCTCTGGGGCCAACGTCCTGACTTTC	CASSQALGSGANVLTF
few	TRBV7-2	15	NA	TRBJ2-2	TGTGCCAGCAGCTCTAGGGGATCCAACACCGGGGAGCTGTTTTTT	CASSSRGSNTGELFF
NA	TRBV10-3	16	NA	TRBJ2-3	TGTGCCATCAGATCCCCATCGGGACCCGAATGGGATACGCAGTATTTT	CAIRSPSGPEWDTQYF
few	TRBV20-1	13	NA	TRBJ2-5	TGCAGTGCTAGAGATACCAGTTCAGAGACCCAGTACTTC	CSARDTSSETQYF
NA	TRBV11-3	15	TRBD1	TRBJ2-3	TGTGCCAGCAGCCCGGGACAGGAGCCCACAGATACGCAGTATTTT	CASSPGQEPTDTQYF
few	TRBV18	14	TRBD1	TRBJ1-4	TGTGCCAGCTCACGGGACAGCCTTGGAGAAAAACTGTTTTTT	CASSRDSLGEKLFF
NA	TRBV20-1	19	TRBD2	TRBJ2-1	TGCTGGGCTAGGGTGGGGTATGAGCGGGAGGTCCGAGTATACAATGAGCAGTTCTTC	CWARVGYEREVRVYNEQFF
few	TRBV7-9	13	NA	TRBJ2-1	TGTGCCAGCAGCCCTCGTGGGGGGAATGAGCAGTTCTTC	CASSPRGGNEQFF
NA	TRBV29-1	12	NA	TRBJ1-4	TGCAGCGTCAAAGGGGAGGTTGAAAAACTGTTTTTT	CSVKGEVEKLFF
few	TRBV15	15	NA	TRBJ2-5	TGTGCCACCAGCAGAGATCAGGCGGGATGGGAGACCCAGTACTTC	CATSRDQAGWETQYF
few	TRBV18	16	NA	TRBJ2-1	TGTGCCAGCTCGCAACAGGGTCCCTACTTTTACAATGAGCAGTTCTTC	CASSQQGPYFYNEQFF
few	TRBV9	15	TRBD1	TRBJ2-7	TGTGCCAGCAGCGTAGATGGACAGGGGACCTACGAGCAGTACTTC	CASSVDGQGTYEQYF
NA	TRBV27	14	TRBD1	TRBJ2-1	TGTGCCAGCAGTTTGGGCAGGGGGCCTTCTGAGCAGTTCTTC	CASSLGRGPSEQFF
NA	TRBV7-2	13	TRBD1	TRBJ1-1	TGTGCCAGCAGTTTGGAGGGGACAGGGCATGCTTTCTTT	CASSLEGTGHAFF
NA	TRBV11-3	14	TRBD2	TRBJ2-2	TGTGCCAGCAGCAAACTAGCGGCCACCGGGGAGCTGTTTTTT	CASSKLAATGELFF
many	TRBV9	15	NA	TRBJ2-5	TGTGCCAGCAGCGGATACGACTCCCGTGGGGAGACCCAGTACTTC	CASSGYDSRGETQYF
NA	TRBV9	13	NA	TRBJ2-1	TGTGCCAGCAGCGTAGTGGGACCCAATGAGCAGTTCTTC	CASSVVGPNEQFF
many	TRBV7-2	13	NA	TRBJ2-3	TGTGCCAGCAGATCGGGGGTTTCAGATACGCAGTATTTT	CASRSGVSDTQYF
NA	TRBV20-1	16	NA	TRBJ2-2	TGCAGTGCTCAGAACGGGCCCGGAGCCTTTTCCGGGGAGCTGTTTTTT	CSAQNGPGAFSGELFF
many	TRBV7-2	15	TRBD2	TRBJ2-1	TGTGCCAGCAGCTTTCTAGCGGGAGTTTCCAATGAGCAGTTCTTC	CASSFLAGVSNEQFF
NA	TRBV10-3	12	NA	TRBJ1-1	TGTGCCATCAGTGAGAGGACGGACGAAGCTTTCTTT	CAISERTDEAFF
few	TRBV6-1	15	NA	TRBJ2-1	TGTGCCAGCAGGCTCCGGGACCCCGGGTACAATGAGCAGTTCTTC	CASRLRDPGYNEQFF
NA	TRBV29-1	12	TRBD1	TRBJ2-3	TGCAGCGTTGGGTCTTCGGCAGGGGGCGAGTATTTT	CSVGSSAGGEYF